The 24 T cell receptor beta chains given below trace back to one sample, sequenced in a study of CD4 T cells in relation to SARS-CoV-2 and coronaviruses. The unexposed donors gave CD4+ T cells in about 2011-2018, prior to COVID-19. CD4+ T cells were isolated from the cells after about ten days of culture. The antigens for these receptors are not known. Here immunoSEQ multiplex PCR was the method, and the copy in TCRdb shows in-frame clones only, minus some. The data show 10,000 to 15,000 clones, with 65% to 70% seen just once and more than 6.5% held by the top ten. The sample consisted of CD4+ T cells from PBMCs, cultured in vitro. The receptor source for this set is a human donor in good health.

This clone was recorded a few times. The chain is built from TRBV19 and TRBJ2-1, with TRBD2 matching 10 bases. The CDR3 extends over 17 amino acids. Germline CDR1 and CDR2: LNHDA and SQIVND (reference sequence). V gave up 1 base and J gave up 6 bases; unmatched junction bases: 9. The CDR3, as DNA: TGTGCCAGTAGTATAGGGCAGCTAGCGGGAGCCCCCAATGAGCAGTTCTTC. This translates into CASSIGQLAGAPNEQFF.

The V call is TRBV19, the J call TRBJ2-3, with no clear D. Per the germline V gene, CDR1 is LNHDA and CDR2 is SQIVND (reference sequence). Trimming cost V 10 bases and J 6 bases, with 11 bases left between them. CDR3 size: 11 residues. The CDR3 sequence: CATLYADTQYF. In nucleotides, the CDR3 is TGTGCCACACTTTACGCGGATACGCAGTATTTT.

The chain employs TRBV20-1 and TRBJ2-7, with 9 positions matching TRBD1. The CDR3 contains 11 residues. With V trimmed by 4 bases and J by 7 bases, 2 bases remained unmatched. Germline CDR1 and CDR2: DFQATT and SNEGSKA (reference sequence). The chain's CDR3 is CSAIGQGEQYF. In DNA form, the CDR3 reads TGCAGTGCTATCGGACAGGGGGAGCAGTACTTC.

The V call is TRBV6-5, the J call TRBJ1-2, with D hard to call. V was trimmed by 8 bases and J by 6 bases, leaving 10 bases between them. Germline-derived CDR1 and CDR2 are MNHEY and SVGAGI. The CDR3 covers 11 residues. CDR3 DNA sequence: TGTGCCAGCTCGTGGGGAAATGGCTACACCTTC. This encodes CASSWGNGYTF.

The CDR3 region has the DNA TGTGCCAGCAGCCGCGGGAACTCTGGAAACACCATATATTTT. Its protein product is CASSRGNSGNTIYF. V gene TRBV6-5 combines with J gene TRBJ1-3; D gene unclear. Germline V gene sequence: CDR1 MNHEY, CDR2 SVGAGI. The CDR3 is 14 amino acids. The germline V and J ends were trimmed by 6 bases and 0 bases, with 9 bases remaining between them.

The J gene is TRBJ2-1, the V gene TRBV3-1 (or the pseudogene TRBV3-2); D call uncertain. The V gene lost 4 bases and the J gene lost 6 bases, with 10 bases spanning the gap. This CDR3 contains 13 residues. Germline V gene sequence: CDR1 LGHDT, CDR2 YNNKEL (reference sequence). In DNA, the CDR3 is TGTGCCAGCAGCCTTGACTGGGGCAATGAGCAGTTCTTC. Its protein is CASSLDWGNEQFF.

Here the CDR3 reads CASSEALGQGTTGELFF. The CDR3 nucleotides are TGTGCCAGCAGTGAAGCCCTGGGACAGGGGACAACCGGGGAGCTGTTTTTT. The rearrangement links TRBV6-1 to TRBJ2-2, with 10 bases that match TRBD1. Per the germline V gene, CDR1 is MNHNS and CDR2 is SASEGT. This CDR3 contains 17 residues. V was clipped by 0 bases and J by 5 bases; unmatched bases: 6.

This chain joins TRBV13 and TRBJ1-1, with D uncertain. The CDR3 loop spans 13 amino acids. Germline CDR1 reads PRHDT; CDR2 reads FYEKMQ (reference sequence). The V end was cut by 1 base, the J end by 5 bases, with 8 bases between. The CDR3 region is CASSLVSGTEAFF. CDR3 in DNA: TGTGCCAGCAGCTTAGTATCCGGGACTGAAGCTTTCTTT.

By its share, this clone is medium-sized. The genes are TRBV6-5 and TRBJ2-7, with D perhaps matching TRBD2 (5 bases). V was clipped by 9 bases and J by 1 base, with 19 bases between them. CDR1 is MNHEY and CDR2 is SVGAGI in the germline V gene. The CDR3 consists of 15 residues. In DNA form, the CDR3 reads TGTGCCAGTAGGGCGGCGTCTAGCTGGTCCTACGAGCAGTACTTC. Encoded protein: CASRAASSWSYEQYF.

This clone was detected only a few times. This rearrangement joins TRBV27 to TRBJ2-2; no firm D call. This CDR3 is 16 amino acids long. V gave up 3 bases and J gave up 3 bases, with 14 bases separating them. Germline V gene data show CDR1 as MNHEY and CDR2 as SMNVEV (reference sequence). The CDR3 DNA sequence: TGTGCCAGCAGTTTTATATGGCAGTTAGACACCGGGGAGCTGTTTTTT. Its translation: CASSFIWQLDTGELFF.

This chain connects TRBV5-1 to TRBJ2-5; D ambiguous. Germline V gene sequence: CDR1 SGHRS, CDR2 YFSETQ. Trimming removed 1 base at V and 7 bases at J, with 11 bases between. This CDR3 is built from 13 residues. The CDR3 sequence: CASSLSVSGTQYF. For the CDR3, the DNA is TGCGCCAGCAGCTTGTCGGTGTCAGGGACCCAGTACTTC.

The chain links TRBV18 to TRBJ2-1; D is possibly TRBD1 or TRBD2 (6 bases each). V lost 3 bases, J lost 7 bases, and 19 bases lay in between. The length of the CDR3 is 16 residues. The germline CDR1 and CDR2 sequences are KGHSH and LQKENI. For the CDR3, the DNA is TGTGCCAGCTCACCCAACGGGGCGGGACAACCGAATGAGCAGTTCTTC. Translation gives CASSPNGAGQPNEQFF.

The chain uses TRBV9 and TRBJ2-1; D is perhaps TRBD1 (5 bases). This CDR3 is built from 13 residues. V lost 1 base and J 5 bases, leaving 7 bases between the germline ends. Germline CDR1 is SGDLS and CDR2 is YYNGEE. DNA of the CDR3: TGTGCCAGCAGCGTATGGGGCCACAATGAGCAGTTCTTC. Its protein product is CASSVWGHNEQFF.

The chain carries TRBV7-2 and TRBJ2-5, with D perhaps matching TRBD2 (6 bases). This CDR3 region has 13 residues. Trimming took 7 bases from V and 4 from J, leaving 13 bases between them. Germline CDR1 SGHTA, CDR2 FQGNSA. The CDR3 loop is CASTRVGGETQYF. CDR3 in DNA: TGTGCCAGCACCCGAGTGGGGGGAGAGACCCAGTACTTC.

The rearrangement links TRBV24-1 to TRBJ2-1; 7 bases agree with TRBD2. The CDR3 consists of 16 residues. Germline values: CDR1 KGHDR, CDR2 SFDVKD. The trim removed 2 bases at V and 2 bases at J, leaving 5 bases unmatched. Here the CDR3 reads CATSDYSSGAYNEQFF. As DNA, the CDR3 is TGTGCCACCAGTGATTATTCTAGCGGAGCCTACAATGAGCAGTTCTTC.

This clone was found a few times. The V call is TRBV5-4, the J call TRBJ1-6; D is unresolved. The CDR3 has 14 residues. The V gene lost 4 bases and the J gene lost 7 bases, with 12 bases spanning the gap. The V gene's germline CDR1 is SGHNT and CDR2 YYREEE (reference sequence). This chain's CDR3 is CASSTGYPNSPLHF. In DNA form, the CDR3 reads TGTGCCAGCAGCACCGGGTACCCCAATTCACCCCTCCACTTT.

The sample holds a few counts of this clone. V gene TRBV5-1 combines with J gene TRBJ1-4, with a weak D call TRBD1 (5 bases). The germline gives CDR1 SGHRS, CDR2 YFSETQ. The CDR3 length is 16 residues. V was clipped by 7 bases and J by 2 bases, with 18 bases between them. The CDR3: CASAGQGGSTNEKLFF. For the CDR3, the DNA is TGCGCCAGCGCGGGGCAGGGAGGCTCTACTAATGAAAAACTGTTTTTT.

J is TRBJ2-3 and V is TRBV5-1; 10 bases match TRBD1. Germline V CDR1 and CDR2: SGHRS, YFSETQ. V shed 3 bases, J shed 4 bases, and the junction held 5 bases outside the gene matches. This CDR3 is built from 15 residues. The chain's CDR3 is CASSSTGGGADTQYF. DNA for the CDR3: TGCGCCAGCAGCTCGACAGGGGGCGGCGCAGATACGCAGTATTTT.

This clone came up a few times. This chain connects TRBV7-2 to TRBJ2-3; D uncertain. This CDR3 contains 15 residues. CDR1 and CDR2 (germline): SGHTA, FQGNSA. V was pared by 1 base and J by 0 bases, with 8 bases between. CDR3 in amino acids: CASSLGYLSTDTQYF. In nucleotides, the CDR3 is TGTGCCAGCAGCTTAGGCTACCTTAGCACAGATACGCAGTATTTT. Supplemented by reference TRBV7-2 and TRBJ2-3, the full variable domain reads GAGVSQSPSNKVTEKGKDVELRCDPISGHTALYWYRQSLGQGLEFLIYFQGNSAPDKSGLPSDRFSAERTGGSVSTLTIQRTQQEDSAVYLCASSLGYLSTDTQYFGPGTRLTVL.

The V and J genes are TRBV12-5 and TRBJ1-2; 8 nucleotides agree with TRBD1. The ends lost 4 bases at V and 8 bases at J; junction bases unmatched: 12. The CDR3 covers 15 residues. CDR1 is LGHNT, CDR2 FRNRAP, per germline. As DNA, the CDR3 is TGTGCTAGTGGTTCCCGGACAGGGATCACGGGGGGCTACACCTTC. It is translated as CASGSRTGITGGYTF.

This clone is a singleton in its sample. The chain couples TRBV9 to TRBJ1-2, with a possible D match to TRBD1 (5 bases). Germline values: CDR1 SGDLS, CDR2 YYNGEE. V lost 0 bases to trimming and J lost 4 bases, with 13 bases between them. This CDR3 is built from 15 residues. CDR3 region: CASSVDGDALYGYTF. CDR3 in DNA: TGTGCCAGCAGCGTAGATGGGGACGCCCTCTATGGCTACACCTTC. Looking up the rest from reference TRBV9 and TRBJ1-2 gives the full variable domain: DSGVTQTPKHLITATGQRVTLRCSPRSGDLSVYWYQQSLDQGLQFLIQYYNGEERAKGNILERFSAQQFPDLHSELNLSSLELGDSALYFCASSVDGDALYGYTFGSGTRLTVV.

The V and J genes are TRBV28 and TRBJ2-2; 10 positions match TRBD2. V was clipped by 1 base and J by 1 base; unmatched bases: 9. Germline CDR1 reads MDHEN; CDR2 reads SYDVKM. The CDR3 loop spans 19 amino acids. The CDR3 DNA sequence: TGTGCCAGCAGTTTATTCTGGACTAGCGGAGTGTGGAACACCGGGGAGCTGTTTTTT. It is translated as CASSLFWTSGVWNTGELFF. Full variable domain (rest looked up from reference TRBV28 and TRBJ2-2): DVKVTQSSRYLVKRTGEKVFLECVQDMDHENMFWYRQDPGLGLRLIYFSYDVKMKEKGDIPEGYSVSREKKERFSLILESASTNQTSMYLCASSLFWTSGVWNTGELFFGEGSRLTVL.

In its sample, this clone was seen once. The CDR3 reads CASSLSDGDRPQHF. CDR3 DNA sequence: TGTGCCAGCAGTTTATCGGATGGGGATAGGCCCCAGCATTTT. The chain carries TRBV27 and TRBJ1-5; D is unclear. V was clipped by 0 bases and J by 9 bases, with 12 bases between them. Germline values: CDR1 MNHEY, CDR2 SMNVEV (reference sequence). The CDR3 loop spans 14 amino acids.

The J gene is TRBJ1-2, the V gene TRBV6-5; TRBD1 agrees at 9 bases. The junction had 9 bases not matched to a gene; V was cut back by 8 bases and J by 2 bases. Germline assignment: CDR1 MNHEY and CDR2 SVGAGI. The CDR3 runs to 15 residues. The CDR3 DNA reads as TGTGCCAGCGCCTATCGAGGACAGGGGAACTATGGCTACACCTTC. Translation gives CASAYRGQGNYGYTF.